What follows are 27 T cell receptor beta chains derived from one specimen sequenced in a study of blood T cell repertoires in COVID-19. The method was immunoSEQ multiplex PCR; TCRdb's version includes in-frame clones alone and lacks a portion of them. Among about 99,000 clones listed, about 90% were seen once. Sequencing input: peripheral blood. These receptors were obtained from a human donor in a cohort sampled during active COVID-19.

This CDR3 is CASSLSQGHGADTQYF. The CDR3 DNA reads as TGTGCCAGCAGTTTATCTCAGGGTCACGGCGCAGATACGCAGTATTTT. The V call is TRBV27, the J call TRBJ2-3, with a tentative D call TRBD1 (5 bases). This CDR3 has 16 amino acids. V dropped 0 bases and J dropped 4 bases, with 14 bases sitting between them. CDR1 and CDR2 from the germline V gene are MNHEY and SMNVEV (reference sequence).

J is TRBJ2-2 and V is TRBV28; 8 bases fit TRBD1. V was pared by 3 bases and J by 4 bases, with 4 bases of the junction left unmatched. The germline gives CDR1 MDHEN, CDR2 SYDVKM. CDR3 length equals 15 residues. CDR3 protein: CASSFGRGPTGELFF. The CDR3 region has the DNA TGTGCCAGCAGTTTTGGCAGGGGGCCCACCGGGGAGCTGTTTTTT.

The sample holds one count of this clone. V and J are TRBV29-1 and TRBJ2-3; TRBD2 aligns across 10 bases. The CDR3 totals 14 residues. Losses at the gene ends were 3 bases for V and 6 bases for J; bases not matched to a gene: 6. CDR1 is SQVTM and CDR2 is ANQGSEA in the germline V gene. CDR3 sequence: CSVEERGGLDTQYF. As DNA, the CDR3 is TGCAGCGTTGAGGAGCGGGGGGGCCTGGATACGCAGTATTTT.

The J gene is TRBJ1-2, the V gene TRBV6-1; D is perhaps TRBD1 (5 bases). V was clipped by 1 base and J by 4 bases, with 16 bases between them. CDR3 length: 16 amino acids. Germline V gene data show CDR1 as MNHNS and CDR2 as SASEGT. The chain's CDR3 is CASSEGPREFSYGYTF. For the CDR3, the DNA is TGTGCCAGCAGTGAAGGGCCCAGGGAATTTTCCTATGGCTACACCTTC.

The DNA of the CDR3 is TGTGCCAGCAGTTTAGTGGCATCTGGGGCCAACGTCCTGACTTTC. Its translation: CASSLVASGANVLTF. The V gene is TRBV27, the J gene TRBJ2-6; D is uncertain. Germline values: CDR1 MNHEY, CDR2 SMNVEV (reference sequence). Trimming removed 2 bases from V and 1 base from J, with 6 bases in between. The CDR3 is made up of 15 amino acids. The entire variable domain, with the rest obtained from reference TRBV27 and TRBJ2-6, is as follows: EAQVTQNPRYLITVTGKKLTVTCSQNMNHEYMSWYRQDPGLGLRQIYYSMNVEVTDKGDVPEGYKVSRKEKRNFPLILESPSPNQTSLYFCASSLVASGANVLTFGAGSRLTVL.

The rearrangement joins TRBV5-6 to TRBJ1-2; 8 positions match TRBD1. This CDR3 comprises 14 residues. Germline CDR1 SGHDT, CDR2 YYEEEE. V shed 0 bases and J 6 bases; nucleotides not matched to a gene: 4. The DNA for the CDR3 is TGTGCCAGCAGCTTGGAGACAGGGGTACATGGCTACACCTTC. Its protein is CASSLETGVHGYTF.

This clone appeared a few times. V is TRBV19 and J is TRBJ2-2; 7 bases are a match to TRBD2. The germline gives CDR1 LNHDA, CDR2 SQIVND (reference sequence). The CDR3 sequence is 14 residues long. The V and J ends lost 5 bases and 6 bases, in that order; junction bases with no gene match: 6. The CDR3 DNA follows: TGTGCCAGTAGTCGGGGGGAGTTCTCCGGGGAGCTGTTTTTT. It encodes CASSRGEFSGELFF.

The chain combines TRBV15 with TRBJ1-5; TRBD1 matches at 8 bases. The CDR3 runs 16 residues. V was pared by 0 bases and J by 2 bases, with 3 bases of the junction left unmatched. Germline loops: CDR1 LNHNV, CDR2 YYDKDF (reference sequence). The CDR3 sequence is CATSRDRGRGNQPQHF. The CDR3 nucleotides are TGTGCCACCAGCAGAGACAGGGGGCGAGGCAATCAGCCCCAGCATTTT.

The chain couples TRBV29-1 to TRBJ2-7, with 10 bases matching TRBD1. This CDR3 is 13 amino acids long. With 3 bases clipped from V and 5 bases from J, the junction kept 4 bases outside the gene matches. Germline CDR1 reads SQVTM; CDR2 reads ANQGSEA. The CDR3 spells CSVDGTGVNEQYF. The DNA of the CDR3 is TGCAGCGTTGATGGGACAGGGGTTAACGAGCAGTACTTC.

The sample holds one count of this clone. The chain recombines TRBV5-1 with TRBJ1-1; D unresolved. Germline CDR1 SGHRS, CDR2 YFSETQ. The V end was cut by 1 base, the J end by 2 bases, with 9 bases between. The length of the CDR3 is 14 residues. DNA for the CDR3: TGCGCCAGCAGCTTGACTTCCACCAACACTGAAGCTTTCTTT. Translation gives CASSLTSTNTEAFF. The whole variable domain, filled in from reference TRBV5-1 and TRBJ1-1, reads KAGVTQTPRYLIKTRGQQVTLSCSPISGHRSVSWYQQTPGQGLQFLFEYFSETQRNKGNFPGRFSGRQFSNSRSEMNVSTLELGDSALYLCASSLTSTNTEAFFGQGTRLTVV.

This clone was counted a single time. This rearrangement joins TRBV3-1 (or the pseudogene TRBV3-2) to TRBJ2-7; a possible D gene is TRBD2 (6 bases). This CDR3 is 15 amino acids long. V was shortened by 4 bases and J by 2 bases, with 15 bases between the two germline ends. Germline V gene data show CDR1 as LGHDT and CDR2 as YNNKEL (reference sequence). CDR3 residues: CASSRPGVSPYEQYF. The DNA for the CDR3 is TGTGCCAGCAGCCGTCCGGGGGTCTCTCCCTACGAGCAGTACTTC.

V and J are TRBV4-1 and TRBJ1-2; D is perhaps TRBD1 (6 bases). This CDR3 is 15 amino acids long. The V gene lost 4 bases and the J gene lost 2 bases, with 14 bases spanning the gap. Germline V gene lookup returns CDR1 MGHRA and CDR2 YSYEKL. The CDR3 nucleotides are TGCGCCAGCAGCCCGTCAGGCGGGGGCAACTATGGCTACACCTTC. Amino acids: CASSPSGGGNYGYTF.

The rearrangement links TRBV4-2 to TRBJ2-3, with 8 bases that match TRBD2. CDR1 and CDR2 (germline): LGHNA, YNFKEQ. Losses at the gene ends were 0 bases for V and 4 bases for J; bases not matched to a gene: 6. This CDR3 region has 16 residues. CDR3 loop: CASSQDPGTRPDTQYF. Here the CDR3 DNA reads TGTGCCAGCAGCCAAGACCCCGGGACTAGACCAGATACGCAGTATTTT.

The CDR3 DNA reads as TGCGCCAGCAGCCAGTCGTCCGGAGGCAAGGTTGGCTACACCTTC. Amino acid sequence: CASSQSSGGKVGYTF. This chain connects TRBV4-1 to TRBJ1-2; D is unresolved. The length of the CDR3 is 15 residues. CDR1 is MGHRA, CDR2 YSYEKL, per germline. The germline V and J ends were trimmed by 3 bases and 7 bases, with 18 bases remaining between them.

The V call is TRBV7-9, the J call TRBJ1-3; 9 bases agree with TRBD1. The CDR3 length is 15 residues. CDR1 SEHNR and CDR2 FQNEAQ come from the germline V gene (reference sequence). Germline trimming cut 5 bases from V and 2 bases from J; bases unmatched to any gene: 4. CDR3 in amino acids: CASSPRTGAGNTIYF. The DNA for the CDR3 is TGTGCCAGCAGCCCCCGGACAGGGGCTGGAAACACCATATATTTT.

The V and J genes are TRBV19 and TRBJ1-2, with D hard to call. Germline V gives CDR1 LNHDA, CDR2 SQIVND (reference sequence). The V gene lost 6 bases and the J gene lost 1 base, with 9 bases spanning the gap. The CDR3 loop spans 13 amino acids. DNA of the CDR3: TGTGCCAGTAGGAGCCGTAGTAACTATGGCTACACCTTC. Amino acids: CASRSRSNYGYTF. Using reference TRBV19 and TRBJ1-2 for the parts outside the CDR3, the full variable domain is DGGITQSPKYLFRKEGQNVTLSCEQNLNHDAMYWYRQDPGQGLRLIYYSQIVNDFQKGDIAEGYSVSREKKESFPLTVTSAQKNPTAFYLCASRSRSNYGYTFGSGTRLTVV.

The chain carries TRBV5-1 and TRBJ2-2; unclear D gene. The ends were cut back, 3 bases at V and 7 bases at J, with 10 bases in the middle. Per germline, CDR1 SGHRS and CDR2 YFSETQ. The CDR3 covers 13 residues. The CDR3 here is CASSSGPGGELFF. The CDR3 DNA follows: TGCGCCAGCAGCTCTGGCCCGGGCGGGGAGCTGTTTTTT.

This chain links TRBV6-6 with TRBJ2-6; D uncertain. V dropped 2 bases and J dropped 2 bases, with 10 bases sitting between them. This CDR3 has 16 amino acids. Germline V gene data show CDR1 as MNHNY and CDR2 as SVGAGI (reference sequence). The CDR3 DNA is TGTGCCAGCAGTTACGGGCTCCAAACTGGGGCCAACGTCCTGACTTTC. This translates into CASSYGLQTGANVLTF.

This chain uses TRBV3-1 (or the pseudogene TRBV3-2) with TRBJ2-5; TRBD2 matches 7 bases. Germline V gene sequence: CDR1 LGHDT, CDR2 YNNKEL (reference sequence). Trimming at V came to 1 base and at J to 2 bases, leaving 7 bases not matched to a gene. There are 16 residues in the CDR3. The CDR3 sequence: CASSQGRQRGQETQYF. The CDR3 region has the DNA TGTGCCAGCAGCCAAGGCAGGCAGCGGGGTCAAGAGACCCAGTACTTC.

CDR3 in amino acids: CASSSKGAPEAFF. The CDR3 nucleotides read TGTGCCAGCAGCTCGAAAGGGGCCCCTGAAGCTTTCTTT. The chain is built from TRBV11-1 and TRBJ1-1; a weak D match, TRBD1 (5 bases). The CDR3 loop spans 13 amino acids. The germline gives CDR1 SGHAT, CDR2 FQDESV (reference sequence). Trimming left V 4 bases short and J 6 bases short, with 12 bases between. Full variable domain (missing parts from reference TRBV11-1 and TRBJ1-1): EAEVAQSPRYKITEKSQAVAFWCDPISGHATLYWYRQILGQGPELLVQFQDESVVDDSQLPKDRFSAERLKGVDSTLKIQPAELGDSAMYLCASSSKGAPEAFFGQGTRLTVV.

The J gene is TRBJ2-5, the V gene TRBV29-1, with unresolved D. Germline V gene lookup returns CDR1 SQVTM and CDR2 ANQGSEA. The CDR3 contains 13 residues. The germline V and J ends were trimmed by 2 bases and 3 bases, with 10 bases remaining between them. The CDR3 DNA is TGCAGCGTTGAATGGGCAGATAAAGAGACCCAGTACTTC. It codes for CSVEWADKETQYF.

The chain employs TRBV12-3 or TRBV12-4 and TRBJ1-4, with TRBD1 as a possible D gene (6 bases). V was cut by 6 bases and J by 8 bases, with 13 bases left in between. There are 13 residues in the CDR3. The CDR3 DNA follows: TGTGCCAGCAGGGAACAGGGTGGAGAAAAACTGTTTTTT. It yields the protein CASREQGGEKLFF.

This clone was observed a few times. The CDR3 is CASSPKGLVGETQYF. CDR3 nucleotides: TGTGCCAGCAGCCCCAAGGGACTAGTGGGAGAGACCCAGTACTTC. This chain uses TRBV5-4 with TRBJ2-5; 8 bases match TRBD2. The CDR3 sequence is 15 residues long. The ends lost 4 bases at V and 4 bases at J; junction bases unmatched: 9. Germline CDR1 SGHNT, CDR2 YYREEE (reference sequence).

The chain links TRBV7-3 to TRBJ2-1; 10 bases are a match to TRBD2. The germline gives CDR1 SGHTA, CDR2 FQGTGA. The J segment lost 8 bases and the V segment lost 4 bases, leaving 8 bases of the junction unmatched. The CDR3 is made up of 15 amino acids. The CDR3 is CASSSGGTSVYEQFF. As DNA, the CDR3 is TGTGCCAGCAGCTCAGGGGGGACTAGCGTATATGAGCAGTTCTTC.

The chain combines TRBV19 with TRBJ2-7; maybe TRBD2 (6 bases). This CDR3 comprises 13 residues. V lost 0 bases and J lost 6, with 9 bases in between. In germline, CDR1 is LNHDA, CDR2 SQIVND (reference sequence). The CDR3 sequence: CASSIDHGSEQYF. The DNA for the CDR3 is TGTGCCAGTAGTATAGATCACGGGAGCGAGCAGTACTTC.

The chain uses TRBV2 and TRBJ2-3; D is undetermined. Germline V gene lookup returns CDR1 SNHLY and CDR2 FYNNEI. The CDR3 totals 12 residues. Deletions cut 6 bases from V and 1 base from J, with 5 bases between. CDR3 DNA: TGTGCCAGCAGCGCAGGCACAGATACGCAGTATTTT. As protein: CASSAGTDTQYF.

This clone showed up just once. V gene TRBV6-5 combines with J gene TRBJ2-1; 7 bases line up with TRBD2. CDR3 length: 15 amino acids. V shed 2 bases and J 5 bases; nucleotides not matched to a gene: 6. Germline V gene lookup returns CDR1 MNHEY and CDR2 SVGAGI. DNA of the CDR3: TGTGCCAGCAGTTACATGTTTGGGGGGGACAATGAGCAGTTCTTC. It yields the protein CASSYMFGGDNEQFF.